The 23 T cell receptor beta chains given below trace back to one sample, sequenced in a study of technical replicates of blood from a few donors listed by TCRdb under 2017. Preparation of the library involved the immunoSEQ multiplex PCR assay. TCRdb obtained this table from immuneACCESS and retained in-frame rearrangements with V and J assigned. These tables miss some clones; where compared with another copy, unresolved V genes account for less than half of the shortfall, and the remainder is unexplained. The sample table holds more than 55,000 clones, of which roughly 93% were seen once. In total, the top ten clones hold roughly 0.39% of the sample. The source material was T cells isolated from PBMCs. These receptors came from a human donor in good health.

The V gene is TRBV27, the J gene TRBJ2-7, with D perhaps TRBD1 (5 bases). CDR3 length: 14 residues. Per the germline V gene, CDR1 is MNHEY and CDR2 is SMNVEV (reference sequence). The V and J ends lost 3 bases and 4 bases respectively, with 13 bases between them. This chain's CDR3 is CASSLSGMQYEQYF. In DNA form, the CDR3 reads TGTGCCAGCAGTTTGTCAGGGATGCAATACGAGCAGTACTTC.

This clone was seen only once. The CDR3: CASSVAGNTGELFF. The CDR3 nucleotides are TGTGCCAGCAGCGTAGCGGGAAACACCGGGGAGCTGTTTTTT. This chain joins TRBV9 and TRBJ2-2; D possibly corresponds to TRBD2 (5 bases). V lost 0 bases to trimming and J lost 2 bases, with 5 bases between them. The germline V gene encodes CDR1 SGDLS and CDR2 YYNGEE. This CDR3 is 14 amino acids long.

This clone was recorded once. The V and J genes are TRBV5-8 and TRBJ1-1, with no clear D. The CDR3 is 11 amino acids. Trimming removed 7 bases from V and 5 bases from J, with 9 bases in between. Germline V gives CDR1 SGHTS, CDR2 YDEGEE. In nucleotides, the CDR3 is TGTGCCAGCGGGCCGGGGACTGAAGCTTTCTTT. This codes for CASGPGTEAFF. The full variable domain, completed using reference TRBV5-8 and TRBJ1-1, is EAGVTQSPTHLIKTRGQQATLRCSPISGHTSVYWYQQALGLGLQFLLWYDEGEERNRGNFPPRFSGRQFPNYSSELNVNALELEDSALYLCASGPGTEAFFGQGTRLTVV.

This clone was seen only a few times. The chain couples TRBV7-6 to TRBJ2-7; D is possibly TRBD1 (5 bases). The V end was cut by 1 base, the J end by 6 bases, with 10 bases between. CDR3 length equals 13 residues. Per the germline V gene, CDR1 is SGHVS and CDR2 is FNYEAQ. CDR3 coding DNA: TGTGCCAGCAGCTTAGATCAGGGCCGCGAGCAGTACTTC. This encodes CASSLDQGREQYF.

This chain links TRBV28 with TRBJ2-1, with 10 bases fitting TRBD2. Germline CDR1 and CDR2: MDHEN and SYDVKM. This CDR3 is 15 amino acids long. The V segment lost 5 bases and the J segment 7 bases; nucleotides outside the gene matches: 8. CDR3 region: CASSNGASGSNEQFF. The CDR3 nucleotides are TGTGCCAGCAGTAACGGGGCTAGCGGGAGTAATGAGCAGTTCTTC. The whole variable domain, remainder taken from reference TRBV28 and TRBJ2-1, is DVKVTQSSRYLVKRTGEKVFLECVQDMDHENMFWYRQDPGLGLRLIYFSYDVKMKEKGDIPEGYSVSREKKERFSLILESASTNQTSMYLCASSNGASGSNEQFFGPGTRLTVL.

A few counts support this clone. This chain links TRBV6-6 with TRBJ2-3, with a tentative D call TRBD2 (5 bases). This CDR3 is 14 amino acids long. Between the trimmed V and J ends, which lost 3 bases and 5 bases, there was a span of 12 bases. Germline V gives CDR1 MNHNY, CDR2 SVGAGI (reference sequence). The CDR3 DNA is TGTGCCAGCAGTTATCCGCGGGCTGGAGATACGCAGTATTTT. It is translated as CASSYPRAGDTQYF.

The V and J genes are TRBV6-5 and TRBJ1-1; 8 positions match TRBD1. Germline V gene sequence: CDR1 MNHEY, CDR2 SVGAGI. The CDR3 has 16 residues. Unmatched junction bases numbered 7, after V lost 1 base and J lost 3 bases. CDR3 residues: CASSYWAGGEDTEAFF. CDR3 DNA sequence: TGTGCCAGCAGTTACTGGGCAGGGGGCGAGGACACTGAAGCTTTCTTT.

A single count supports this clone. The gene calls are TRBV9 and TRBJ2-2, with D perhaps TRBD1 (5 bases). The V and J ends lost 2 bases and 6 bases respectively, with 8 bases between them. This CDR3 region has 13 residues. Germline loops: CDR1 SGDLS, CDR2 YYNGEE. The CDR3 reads CASSVQGSGELFF. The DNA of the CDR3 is TGTGCCAGCAGCGTGCAGGGATCCGGGGAGCTGTTTTTT.

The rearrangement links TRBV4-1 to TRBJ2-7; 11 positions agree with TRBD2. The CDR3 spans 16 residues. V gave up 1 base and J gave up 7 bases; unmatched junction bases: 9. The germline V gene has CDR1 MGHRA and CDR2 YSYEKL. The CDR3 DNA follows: TGCGCCAGCAGCCAAGGACTAGCGGGGCGCTTGGGGGAGCAGTACTTC. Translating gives CASSQGLAGRLGEQYF.

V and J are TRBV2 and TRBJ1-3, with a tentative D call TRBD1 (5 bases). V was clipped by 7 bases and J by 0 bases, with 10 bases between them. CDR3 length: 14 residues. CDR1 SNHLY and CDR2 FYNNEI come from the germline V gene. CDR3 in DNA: TGTGCCAGCATTGGGACTCGCTCTGGAAACACCATATATTTT. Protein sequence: CASIGTRSGNTIYF. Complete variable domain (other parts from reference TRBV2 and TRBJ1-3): EPEVTQTPSHQVTQMGQEVILRCVPISNHLYFYWYRQILGQKVEFLVSFYNNEISEKSEIFDDQFSVERPDGSNFTLKIRSTKLEDSAMYFCASIGTRSGNTIYFGEGSWLTVV.

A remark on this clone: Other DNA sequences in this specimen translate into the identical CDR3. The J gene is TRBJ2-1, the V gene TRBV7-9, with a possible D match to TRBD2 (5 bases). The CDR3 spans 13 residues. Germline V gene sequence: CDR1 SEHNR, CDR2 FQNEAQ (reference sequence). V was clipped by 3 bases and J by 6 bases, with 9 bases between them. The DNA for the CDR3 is TGTGCCAGCAGCTTCGGAGGCCTCAATGAGCAGTTCTTC. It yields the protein CASSFGGLNEQFF.

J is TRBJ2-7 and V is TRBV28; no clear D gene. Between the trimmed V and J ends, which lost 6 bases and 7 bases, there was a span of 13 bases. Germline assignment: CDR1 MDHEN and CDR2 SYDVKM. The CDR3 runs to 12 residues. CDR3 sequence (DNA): TGTGCCAGCAGAAGCGCCGACCGGGAGCAGTACTTC. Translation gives CASRSADREQYF.

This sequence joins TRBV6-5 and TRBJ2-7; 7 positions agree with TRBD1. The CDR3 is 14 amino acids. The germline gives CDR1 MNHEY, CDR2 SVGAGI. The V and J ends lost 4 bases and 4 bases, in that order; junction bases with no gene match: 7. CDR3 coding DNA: TGTGCCAGCAGTTGGGGACAGAATGATTACGAGCAGTACTTC. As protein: CASSWGQNDYEQYF.

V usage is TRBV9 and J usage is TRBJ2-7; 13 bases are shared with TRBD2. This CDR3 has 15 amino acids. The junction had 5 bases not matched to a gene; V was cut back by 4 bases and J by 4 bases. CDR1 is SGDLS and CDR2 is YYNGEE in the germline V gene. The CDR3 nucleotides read TGTGCCAGCAGCCCCGGACTAGCGGGAGTGTACGAGCAGTACTTC. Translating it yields CASSPGLAGVYEQYF.

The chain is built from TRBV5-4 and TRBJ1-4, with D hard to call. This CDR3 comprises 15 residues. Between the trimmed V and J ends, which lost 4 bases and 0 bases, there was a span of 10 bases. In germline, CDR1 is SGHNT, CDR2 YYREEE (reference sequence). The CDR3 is CASSRGGTTNEKLFF. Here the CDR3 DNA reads TGTGCCAGCAGCCGTGGAGGGACAACTAATGAAAAACTGTTTTTT.

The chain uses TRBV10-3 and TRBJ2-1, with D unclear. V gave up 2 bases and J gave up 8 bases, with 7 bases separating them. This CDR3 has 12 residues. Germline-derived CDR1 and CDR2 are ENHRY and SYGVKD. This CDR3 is CAISEMADEQFF. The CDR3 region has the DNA TGTGCCATCAGTGAGATGGCGGATGAGCAGTTCTTC.

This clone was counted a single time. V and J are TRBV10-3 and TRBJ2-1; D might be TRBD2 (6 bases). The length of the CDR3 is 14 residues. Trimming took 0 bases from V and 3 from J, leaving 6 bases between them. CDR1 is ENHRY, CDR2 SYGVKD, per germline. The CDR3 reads CAISESGGYNEQFF. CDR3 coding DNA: TGTGCCATCAGTGAGTCCGGGGGCTACAATGAGCAGTTCTTC.

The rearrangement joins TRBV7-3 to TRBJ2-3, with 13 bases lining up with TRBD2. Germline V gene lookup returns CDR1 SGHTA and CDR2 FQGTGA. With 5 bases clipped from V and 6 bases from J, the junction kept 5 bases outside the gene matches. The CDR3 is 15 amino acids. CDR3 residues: CASSQLAGGPDTQYF. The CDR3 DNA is TGTGCCAGCAGCCAACTAGCGGGAGGGCCGGATACGCAGTATTTT.

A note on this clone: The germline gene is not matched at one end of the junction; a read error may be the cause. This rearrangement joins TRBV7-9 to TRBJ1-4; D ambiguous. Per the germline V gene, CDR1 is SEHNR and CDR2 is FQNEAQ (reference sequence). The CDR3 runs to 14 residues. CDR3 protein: CVSRTPGANEKLFF. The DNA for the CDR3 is TGTGTCAGCAGGACCCCGGGAGCTAATGAAAAACTGTTTTTT. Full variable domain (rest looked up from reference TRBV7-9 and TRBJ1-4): DTGVSQNPRHKITKRGQNVTFRCDPISEHNRLYWYRQTLGQGPEFLTYFQNEAQLEKSRLLSDRFSAERPKGSFSTLEIQRTEQGDSAMYLCVSRTPGANEKLFFGSGTQLSVL.

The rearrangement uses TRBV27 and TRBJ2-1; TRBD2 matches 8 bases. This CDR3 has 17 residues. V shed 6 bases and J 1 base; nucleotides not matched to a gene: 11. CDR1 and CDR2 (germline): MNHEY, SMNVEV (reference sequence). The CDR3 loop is CASRGRPGLGSYNEQFF. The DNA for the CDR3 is TGTGCCAGCAGAGGTCGCCCGGGACTAGGGTCCTACAATGAGCAGTTCTTC.

CDR3 DNA sequence: TGTGCCAGCAGCTTAGAAGGGACTAGCCGGTTTTTT. Protein sequence: CASSLEGTSRFF. The V and J genes are TRBV7-9 and TRBJ2-2; 9 positions agree with TRBD2. The V segment lost 1 base and the J segment 16 bases; nucleotides outside the gene matches: 4. The CDR3 is 12 amino acids. Germline CDR1 reads SEHNR; CDR2 reads FQNEAQ (reference sequence).

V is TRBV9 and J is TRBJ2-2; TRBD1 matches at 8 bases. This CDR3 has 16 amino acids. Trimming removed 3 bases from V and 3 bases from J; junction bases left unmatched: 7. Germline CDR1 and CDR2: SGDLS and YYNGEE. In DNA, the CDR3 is TGTGCCAGCAGCGGTCCGACAGGGGAGGACACCGGGGAGCTGTTTTTT. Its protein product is CASSGPTGEDTGELFF.

CDR3 sequence: CASSPRSSQGFGEQYF. CDR3 in DNA: TGTGCCAGCAGCCCCCGATCGTCGCAGGGTTTCGGCGAGCAGTACTTC. This chain connects TRBV9 to TRBJ2-7, with D possibly TRBD1 on 5 matching bases. Germline values: CDR1 SGDLS, CDR2 YYNGEE. V was trimmed by 4 bases and J by 6 bases, leaving 23 bases between them. CDR3 length: 16 amino acids.